A single sample gave rise to the 25 T cell receptor beta chains below, sequenced in a study of T cells in Graves' hyperthyroidism and ophthalmopathy. RNA transcripts provided the source from which TCR beta CDR3 regions were amplified. A set of HTBI primers served as the primers for a first-round RT-PCR of the TCR CDR3. TCRdb re-analysed the multiplex PCR reads in MiXCR, keeping a single row per CDR3 protein. The top ten hold about two fifths of the sample, which has more than 500,000 distinct CDR3 sequences, 46% seen once. Sequences were obtained from peripheral blood or thyroid tissue (not recorded which). The receptors come from an adult woman with Graves' disease, either hyperthyroidism or ophthalmopathy (not recorded which).

The V gene is TRBV7-9, the J gene TRBJ1-2, with a possible D match to TRBD1 (5 bases). This CDR3 comprises 12 residues. Germline CDR1 and CDR2: SEHNR and FQNEAQ (reference sequence). V dropped 5 bases and J dropped 10 bases, with 14 bases sitting between them. This chain's CDR3 is CASSLTVGTYTF. The CDR3 DNA reads as TGTGCCAGCAGCCTAACGGTGGGGACCTACACCTTC. The whole variable domain, filled in from reference TRBV7-9 and TRBJ1-2, reads DTGVSQNPRHKITKRGQNVTFRCDPISEHNRLYWYRQTLGQGPEFLTYFQNEAQLEKSRLLSDRFSAERPKGSFSTLEIQRTEQGDSAMYLCASSLTVGTYTFGSGTRLTVV.

CDR3 residues: CASSVGGVGKLFF. In DNA, the CDR3 is TGCGCCAGCAGCGTAGGGGGAGTTGGAAAACTGTTTTTT. The gene calls are TRBV5-1 and TRBJ1-4; possibly TRBD1 for D (6 bases). The V gene's germline CDR1 is SGHRS and CDR2 YFSETQ. The CDR3 consists of 13 residues. Between the trimmed V and J ends, which lost 4 bases and 10 bases, there was a span of 14 bases. The full variable domain, completed using reference TRBV5-1 and TRBJ1-4, is KAGVTQTPRYLIKTRGQQVTLSCSPISGHRSVSWYQQTPGQGLQFLFEYFSETQRNKGNFPGRFSGRQFSNSRSEMNVSTLELGDSALYLCASSVGGVGKLFFGSGTQLSVL.

A remark on this clonotype: The junction and the germline gene differ at one end; a read error may be behind it. The CDR3 DNA follows: TGCAGTGCTGCTAGGGGTGGTGAAGAACTGTTTTTT. The encoded protein is CSAARGGEELFF. The V gene is TRBV20-1, the J gene TRBJ1-4; D may be TRBD1 (5 bases). CDR3 length: 12 amino acids. Germline CDR1 and CDR2: DFQATT and SNEGSKA (reference sequence).

This clonotype was detected only a few times. The V and J genes are TRBV2 and TRBJ2-7; 10 bases are shared with TRBD1. The CDR3 contains 16 residues. Germline V gene lookup returns CDR1 SNHLY and CDR2 FYNNEI. Trimming took 6 bases from V and 0 from J; bases not matched to a gene: 8. CDR3 DNA sequence: TGTGCCAGCAGGGCCGGGACAGGGGCCACCTCCTACGAGCAGTACTTC. Its translation: CASRAGTGATSYEQYF.

This clonotype was picked up many times. The rearrangement uses TRBV29-1 and TRBJ2-2; 9 bases match TRBD2. V lost 6 bases, J lost 8 bases, and 7 bases stayed unmatched. From germline, CDR1 is SQVTM and CDR2 ANQGSEA. CDR3 length equals 13 residues. This chain's CDR3 is CSVKTSGEGELFF. The CDR3 DNA sequence: TGCAGCGTGAAGACTAGCGGCGAGGGGGAGCTGTTTTTT.

This clonotype was observed many times. The V gene is TRBV20-1, the J gene TRBJ1-4, with TRBD1 matching over 8 bases. Germline-derived CDR1 and CDR2 are DFQATT and SNEGSKA (reference sequence). The CDR3 consists of 14 residues. V was pared by 5 bases and J by 5 bases, with 7 bases of the junction left unmatched. CDR3 loop: CSAPTGGTNEKLFF. DNA of the CDR3: TGCAGTGCTCCCACAGGGGGAACCAATGAAAAACTGTTTTTT.

A note on this clonotype: Germline is not matched at one junction end, which may reflect a read error. The rearrangement links TRBV7-9 to TRBJ1-6; D might be TRBD1 (6 bases). This CDR3 has 14 amino acids. CDR1 is SEHNR, CDR2 FQNEAQ, per germline (reference sequence). CDR3 in DNA: TGCGCCAGCAGCCCTCAAGACGGGGGCACACCCCTCCACTTT. Amino acids: CASSPQDGGTPLHF.

This clonotype was seen at least ten times. The chain couples TRBV29-1 to TRBJ1-5, with D tentatively TRBD1 (5 bases). V lost 4 bases, J lost 1 base, and 8 bases lay in between. CDR1 is SQVTM and CDR2 is ANQGSEA in the germline V gene. This CDR3 comprises 13 residues. The CDR3 nucleotides are TGCAGCGTTGGGGGGGAAAGCAATCAGCCCCAGCATTTT. Protein sequence: CSVGGESNQPQHF.

This clonotype was counted many times. The V call is TRBV9, the J call TRBJ2-5, with D perhaps matching TRBD1 (5 bases). CDR3 length: 14 amino acids. Trimming removed 4 bases from V and 5 bases from J, with 15 bases in between. Germline-derived CDR1 and CDR2 are SGDLS and YYNGEE. CDR3 region: CASSSSPGAETQYF. In DNA form, the CDR3 reads TGTGCCAGCAGCTCCTCGCCTGGGGCGGAGACCCAGTACTTC.

This chain connects TRBV7-8 to TRBJ1-5; no definite D call. Trimming stripped 0 bases from V and 3 bases from J, with 9 bases between. The length of the CDR3 is 15 residues. The germline gives CDR1 SGHVS, CDR2 FQNEAQ. CDR3 region: CASSLAGMTNQPQHF. As DNA, the CDR3 is TGTGCCAGCAGCTTAGCCGGGATGACCAATCAGCCCCAGCATTTT.

This clonotype is a singleton in its sample. This chain uses TRBV10-3 with TRBJ1-4; perhaps TRBD1 as D (5 bases). CDR3 length: 13 residues. Germline loops: CDR1 ENHRY, CDR2 SYGVKD. The V end lost 10 bases, the J end lost 6 bases, and 15 bases lay between the germline ends. In nucleotides, the CDR3 is TGTGCCACCCGCGGGGGGGTAGATGAAAAACTGTTTTTT. Translated, it gives CATRGGVDEKLFF.

This clonotype came up a few times. The chain links TRBV7-9 to TRBJ1-2, with D uncertain. V lost 5 bases and J lost 8, with 9 bases in between. The CDR3 has 11 amino acids. Germline values: CDR1 SEHNR, CDR2 FQNEAQ (reference sequence). This CDR3 is CASSRRGGYTF. As DNA, the CDR3 is TGTGCCAGCAGCCGAAGAGGCGGCTACACCTTC.

This clonotype was recorded once. V and J are TRBV12-3 or TRBV12-4 and TRBJ1-2, with D perhaps matching TRBD1 (5 bases). There are 13 residues in the CDR3. V was trimmed by 3 bases and J by 7 bases, leaving 12 bases between them. This chain's CDR3 is CASSFQAGSGYTF. In DNA form, the CDR3 reads TGTGCCAGCAGTTTCCAGGCAGGGAGTGGCTACACCTTC.

This clonotype was seen at least ten times. J is TRBJ2-5 and V is TRBV4-2; TRBD1 matches at 8 bases. Trimming took 2 bases from V and 2 from J; bases not matched to a gene: 1. CDR1 LGHNA and CDR2 YNFKEQ come from the germline V gene. This CDR3 contains 14 residues. The CDR3 loop is CASSQTGGQETQYF. Written as DNA, the CDR3 is TGTGCCAGCAGCCAAACAGGGGGTCAAGAGACCCAGTACTTC.

On this clonotype itself: An end of the junction differs from the germline gene, which may be a read error. J is TRBJ2-7 and V is TRBV7-8, with 8 bases identical to TRBD2. The CDR3 is 16 residues long. Germline V lookup: CDR1 SGHVS, CDR2 FQNEAQ. In DNA, the CDR3 is TGTGCCAGCAGCTTAGGATCCAGCGGGAGTCCCGGGGAGCTGTACTTC. The encoded protein is CASSLGSSGSPGELYF. The whole variable domain, filled in from reference TRBV7-8 and TRBJ2-7, reads GAGVSQSPRYKVAKRGQDVALRCDPISGHVSLFWYQQALGQGPEFLTYFQNEAQLDKSGLPSDRFFAERPEGSVSTLKIQRTQQEDSAVYLCASSLGSSGSPGELYFGPGTRLTVT.

This clonotype has at least ten counts. This rearrangement joins TRBV9 to TRBJ1-1, with D possibly being TRBD1 (6 bases). The CDR3 consists of 13 residues. Trimming shortened V by 0 bases and J by 9 bases, and 12 bases separated the two germline ends. Per germline, CDR1 SGDLS and CDR2 YYNGEE. Written as DNA, the CDR3 is TGTGCCAGCAGCGTAGTCGGGGGCTCGAAAGCTTTCTTT. It encodes CASSVVGGSKAFF.

This clonotype has more than one count but fewer than ten. The rearrangement joins TRBV14 to TRBJ1-6, with unresolved D. Trimming took 2 bases from V and 8 from J, leaving 7 bases between them. The CDR3 runs to 13 residues. The germline V gene encodes CDR1 SGHDN and CDR2 FVKESK. The CDR3 loop reads CASSQRDYSPLHF. The CDR3 DNA sequence: TGTGCCAGCAGCCAACGGGATTATTCACCCCTCCACTTT.

V is TRBV5-6 and J is TRBJ1-1; perhaps TRBD1 as D (5 bases). The germline V gene encodes CDR1 SGHDT and CDR2 YYEEEE. The CDR3 is 15 amino acids. Trimming cost V 4 bases and J 1 base, with 14 bases left between them. The CDR3 DNA follows: TGTGCCAGCAGCGTCCCGGGACGGAAGAACACTGAAGCTTTCTTT. Encoded protein: CASSVPGRKNTEAFF.

The chain carries TRBV5-1 and TRBJ1-2; the D gene is possibly TRBD1 (5 bases). The germline V gene has CDR1 SGHRS and CDR2 YFSETQ. Deletions cut 5 bases from V and 4 bases from J, with 15 bases between. The CDR3 is 14 residues long. The CDR3 spells CASRTASGAYGYTF. The CDR3 DNA reads as TGCGCCAGCAGGACAGCTTCTGGGGCCTATGGCTACACCTTC.

The chain couples TRBV7-2 to TRBJ2-7; 7 bases fit TRBD1. From germline, CDR1 is SGHTA and CDR2 FQGNSA. J gave up 2 bases and V 0 bases, and 7 bases lay outside the gene matches. This CDR3 is built from 16 residues. This CDR3 reads CASSLASGQPTYEQYF. The CDR3 coding sequence is TGTGCCAGCAGCTTAGCGTCGGGACAGCCAACCTACGAGCAGTACTTC.

This clonotype was seen many times. The V gene is TRBV7-9, the J gene TRBJ1-2, with D unresolved. This CDR3 is 12 amino acids long. In germline, CDR1 is SEHNR, CDR2 FQNEAQ (reference sequence). The V gene lost 5 bases and the J gene lost 4 bases, with 8 bases spanning the gap. The CDR3 protein is CASSPPRYGYTF. CDR3 nucleotide sequence: TGTGCCAGCAGCCCCCCCCGCTATGGCTACACCTTC.

This clonotype was seen at least ten times. This sequence joins TRBV10-2 and TRBJ2-7; 8 positions match TRBD2. This CDR3 is built from 14 residues. J gave up 0 bases and V 10 bases, and 8 bases lay outside the gene matches. Per germline, CDR1 WSHSY and CDR2 SAAADI. CDR3: CATRTGTSSYEQYF. CDR3 in DNA: TGCGCCACCCGAACCGGGACTAGCTCCTACGAGCAGTACTTC.

There are a few counts of this clonotype. The chain is built from TRBV7-8 and TRBJ1-1, with D possibly TRBD1 on 5 matching bases. V lost 3 bases and J 1 base, leaving 9 bases between the germline ends. This CDR3 is built from 14 residues. Germline CDR1 reads SGHVS; CDR2 reads FQNEAQ. Here the CDR3 reads CASSFGHANTEAFF. The CDR3, as DNA: TGTGCCAGCAGCTTCGGACACGCGAACACTGAAGCTTTCTTT.

A remark on this clonotype: One base away lies a much larger clone, so this may be a sequencing read error. The V gene is TRBV20-1, the J gene TRBJ2-7, with D perhaps matching TRBD1 (6 bases). This CDR3 has 12 amino acids. The ends were cut back, 5 bases at V and 4 bases at J, with 12 bases in the middle. Germline V gene data show CDR1 as DFQATT and CDR2 as SNEGSKA (reference sequence). The CDR3 DNA is TGCAGTGCTGGTTACAGGGTGTACGAGCAGTACTTC. Protein: CSAGYRVYEQYF.

This clonotype was detected ten times or more. The V call is TRBV9, the J call TRBJ2-7; no definite D call. With 3 bases removed from V and 2 bases from J, the gap between germline ends came to 12 bases. This CDR3 has 14 amino acids. CDR1 is SGDLS and CDR2 is YYNGEE in the germline V gene. This CDR3 is CASSASWGPYEQYF. The CDR3 coding sequence is TGTGCCAGCAGCGCATCCTGGGGTCCCTACGAGCAGTACTTC.